The clone carrying this TCR beta chain was detected a few times. Its antigen is undetermined. This specimen belongs to a study of T cell repertoires in cytomegalovirus infection. The CDR3 has 16 residues. Germline V gene lookup returns CDR1 WNHNN and CDR2 SYGVQD (reference sequence). The junction had 9 bases not matched to a gene; V was cut back by 2 bases and J by 4 bases. TCRdb redid the calling of the reads with MiXCR, one entry per CDR3 protein. The table shows approximately 1,000,000 distinct CDR3 sequences, with around 31% occurring only once. The TCR was taken from a human donor in good health (CMV status not recorded). Some clones in this sample may be carry-over from other donors' samples. The starting material was cultured CD8+ T cells from PBMCs, obtained from culture after CMV antigen stimulation. The chain carries TRBV10-1 and TRBJ2-5; 8 positions agree with TRBD1. Here the CDR3 reads CASSESQGAFGETQYF. The DNA for the CDR3 is TGCGCCAGCAGTGAGAGCCAGGGGGCCTTCGGAGAGACCCAGTACTTC.